This entry features one TCR beta chain sequence. It lacks a known antigen. No base quality values were provided; no much bigger clone lies one nucleotide off. The junction shows trimming of 5 bases on V and 4 bases on J, and the gene matches do not reach 3 bases of it. Including cysteine and phenylalanine, the CDR3 has 14 amino acids. The retained sequence is limited to the CDR3, 42 bases, with the frame set at the first base. CDR1 and CDR2 were assigned from the germline V gene as SGHTA and FQGNSA. This sample was taken from a study of CD8 T cells in Susac syndrome (dated by TCRdb to the late 2010s). Regarding the complete study: Of the Susac syndrome patients who were sequenced, eight were in clinical remission while roughly six had clinically active disease. Repertoire sequencing was used to test whether CD8+ T cell activation and differentiation in Susac syndrome was antigen driven. At blood withdrawal, Susac syndrome patients were therapy-naive, treated with corticosteroids (with IVIg additionally given to some), or treated with IVIg alone.

Peripheral blood CD8+ and CD4+ T cells from healthy donors, Susac syndrome patients and multiple sclerosis patients were profiled by high-throughput TCR beta sequencing. The Susac syndrome patients fulfilled recently defined diagnostic criteria for either definite or probable disease. Bulk CD8+ and CD4+ T cells were purified by magnetic negative isolation, while CD8+ TEMRA cells were enriched using FACS. Blood was collected in EDTA tubes and processed within 24 hours, with PBMCs isolated through density gradient centrifugation. PBMCs intended for TCR sequencing were cryopreserved in liquid nitrogen and were subsequently thawed in a 37 degrees C water bath. The sorted or isolated CD4+, CD8+ and CD8+ TEMRA cells reached a purity of at least 90%. Summary of the overall study and its limitations: The study acknowledged that relatively few individuals were included in the TCR sequencing and HLA analysis. The CD4+ T cell repertoire of patients with Susac syndrome showed no detectable clonal expansion.

RNA was extracted using the RNeasy kit, and roughly 0.45 to 1 ug of the RNA was reverse transcribed with random hexamers. The immunoSEQ multiplex PCR assay, which covers 54 Vbeta and 13 Jbeta segments, was used to amplify TCR beta CDR3 regions. Bias from PCR amplification was corrected by using a synthetic template baseline for primer optimization and for computational correction. From the authors' description of their analysis: Reads were annotated to V, D and J genes per IMGT and analyzed with immunoSEQ Analyzer, keeping only productive sequences. Clonality was computed as one minus Shannon entropy normalized by log2 of the number of productive unique sequences. For each patient and control, public and private clones were evaluated within the 100 most prevalent clones. Clones were defined as Susac-specific if absent from the healthy and MS cohorts, from around 1,100 published viral clones and from other ImmuneACCESS disease sequences. The public reads were quality trimmed at Q25 with fastp and then assembled into clones with MiXCR by TCRdb, keeping productive beta chains. Duplicate CDR3 protein sequences are folded into a single record with the most common DNA and genes. These V and J calls are TCRdb output, not the study's own analysis. The sample contains under 200,000 distinct CDR3 sequences, 90% to 97% of them found a single time. In total, the top ten clones hold 0.098% of the sample.

Material for sequencing was CD4+ T cells from PBMCs. The sequence derives from a human donor with Susac syndrome. The chain joins TRBV7-2 to TRBJ2-1; 9 bases in the junction line up with TRBD2. CDR3 protein: CASSRGGGYNEQFF. The sequence in DNA is TGTGCCAGCAGCCGCGGGGGGGGTTACAATGAGCAGTTCTTC.